The 27 T cell receptor beta chains below all came from one sample that was sequenced in a study of blood T cell repertoires in COVID-19. The data were produced by immunoSEQ multiplex PCR, yet TCRdb's version contains in-frame clones alone and is incomplete. Altogether 120,000 or so clones are present, more than 65% being singletons, with the ten largest covering roughly 2%. Material for sequencing was peripheral blood. Receptors originate from a woman in her 70s with acute or convalescent COVID-19.

The V and J genes are TRBV7-8 and TRBJ1-4; a weak D match, TRBD1 (6 bases). The CDR3 loop spans 16 amino acids. CDR1 is SGHVS and CDR2 is FQNEAQ in the germline V gene. The V end lost 5 bases, the J end lost 4 bases, and 17 bases lay between the germline ends. The CDR3 is CASSGRGDGRNEKLFF. In DNA, the CDR3 is TGTGCCAGCAGCGGGAGGGGGGACGGACGTAATGAAAAACTGTTTTTT.

This sequence joins TRBV7-2 and TRBJ2-1; the D is unclear. Trimming pared 4 bases from V and 4 bases from J, leaving 8 bases between. Germline V gene sequence: CDR1 SGHTA, CDR2 FQGNSA. This CDR3 has 13 residues. CDR3 coding DNA: TGTGCCAGCAGCTCCTCCGGTTACAATGAGCAGTTCTTC. It codes for CASSSSGYNEQFF.

The V call is TRBV10-3, the J call TRBJ1-1; possible D gene TRBD1, 6 bases. The CDR3 sequence is 14 residues long. V was clipped by 4 bases and J by 5 bases, with 14 bases between them. The V gene's germline CDR1 is ENHRY and CDR2 SYGVKD. DNA for the CDR3: TGTGCCATCAGTGGCAACCCAACAGGGACTGAAGCTTTCTTT. This sequence encodes CAISGNPTGTEAFF.

The chain combines TRBV6-2 or TRBV6-3 with TRBJ2-5; D unresolved. Trimming removed 2 bases from V and 7 bases from J, with 11 bases in between. CDR3 length equals 13 residues. Germline V gene sequence: CDR1 MNHEY, CDR2 SVGEGT. CDR3: CASSYNTLPTQYF. The CDR3 DNA follows: TGTGCCAGCAGTTACAACACACTACCGACCCAGTACTTC.

This clone was observed a single time. The rearrangement joins TRBV7-9 to TRBJ1-1; D possibly corresponds to TRBD1 (5 bases). The CDR3 loop spans 15 amino acids. V lost 5 bases to trimming and J lost 1 base, with 14 bases between them. The V gene's germline CDR1 is SEHNR and CDR2 FQNEAQ (reference sequence). The CDR3 DNA reads as TGTGCCAGCAGCGACGGGACTGCTGGGAACACTGAAGCTTTCTTT. Protein sequence: CASSDGTAGNTEAFF. Supplemented by reference TRBV7-9 and TRBJ1-1, the full variable domain reads DTGVSQNPRHKITKRGQNVTFRCDPISEHNRLYWYRQTLGQGPEFLTYFQNEAQLEKSRLLSDRFSAERPKGSFSTLEIQRTEQGDSAMYLCASSDGTAGNTEAFFGQGTRLTVV.

The chain has TRBV14 and TRBJ2-1; tentative D call: TRBD2 (6 bases). With 4 bases removed from V and 0 bases from J, the gap between germline ends came to 10 bases. The germline V gene has CDR1 SGHDN and CDR2 FVKESK. The length of the CDR3 is 15 residues. CDR3 coding DNA: TGTGCCAGCAGCCTTAGCGGTAGCTCCTACAATGAGCAGTTCTTC. It yields the protein CASSLSGSSYNEQFF.

The chain couples TRBV18 to TRBJ2-1; D is undetermined. V shed 6 bases and J shed 2 bases, with 14 bases lying between them. CDR1 KGHSH and CDR2 LQKENI come from the germline V gene. This CDR3 is 15 amino acids long. For the CDR3, the DNA is TGTGCCAGCTCGCCTTTGGAACAGACCTACAATGAGCAGTTCTTC. Translation gives CASSPLEQTYNEQFF.

The chain carries TRBV25-1 and TRBJ1-5, with TRBD1 as a possible D gene (6 bases). V gave up 8 bases and J gave up 0 bases, with 11 bases separating them. The CDR3 runs 14 residues. The germline CDR1 and CDR2 sequences are MGHDK and SYGVNS. CDR3 nucleotide sequence: TGTGCCAGCGGACAGATGGGTAGCAATCAGCCCCAGCATTTT. It encodes CASGQMGSNQPQHF.

The rearrangement joins TRBV2 to TRBJ2-1; 10 nucleotides agree with TRBD1. The CDR3 is 17 residues long. CDR1 SNHLY and CDR2 FYNNEI come from the germline V gene. Trimming at V came to 7 bases and at J to 2 bases, leaving 11 bases not matched to a gene. In DNA, the CDR3 is TGTGCCAGCACCAACCCGCAGGGACAGGGGACCTACAATGAGCAGTTCTTC. This codes for CASTNPQGQGTYNEQFF.

The chain has TRBV7-9 and TRBJ2-3, with 14 bases aligning to TRBD2. The CDR3 consists of 16 residues. V lost 4 bases to trimming and J lost 10 bases; unmatched junction nucleotides: 10. From germline, CDR1 is SEHNR and CDR2 FQNEAQ (reference sequence). This CDR3 reads CASSSPGTSGSQSQYF. CDR3 nucleotide sequence: TGTGCCAGCAGCTCTCCTGGGACTAGCGGGAGTCAGTCGCAGTATTTT.

The CDR3 DNA reads as TGCGCCAGCAGCCAAGATTTGGGTCAGGGGGCGGGTGGCTACACCTTC. Translating it yields CASSQDLGQGAGGYTF. The rearrangement joins TRBV4-1 to TRBJ1-2; 8 nucleotides agree with TRBD1. Trimming removed 0 bases from V and 7 bases from J; junction bases left unmatched: 10. The CDR3 length is 16 residues. Germline V CDR1 and CDR2: MGHRA, YSYEKL.

CDR3 residues: CSAAGGGLTYNEQFF. DNA of the CDR3: TGCAGCGCCGCAGGTGGAGGGCTCACCTACAATGAGCAGTTCTTC. This sequence joins TRBV29-1 and TRBJ2-1, with D perhaps matching TRBD2 (6 bases). V lost 7 bases and J lost 2, with 18 bases in between. This CDR3 has 15 amino acids. Germline-derived CDR1 and CDR2 are SQVTM and ANQGSEA.

This clone was picked up a small number of times. Different DNA sequences within this sample yield the same CDR3. V and J are TRBV6-6 and TRBJ1-1; a weak D match, TRBD1 (5 bases). Trimming stripped 2 bases from V and 3 bases from J, with 10 bases between. Looked up from germline, CDR1 is MNHNY and CDR2 is SVGAGI (reference sequence). The CDR3 is 14 amino acids. The DNA of the CDR3 is TGTGCCAGCAGTTACCAGGGTTCTGACACTGAAGCTTTCTTT. Amino acid sequence: CASSYQGSDTEAFF.

The sample holds a few counts of this clone. V and J are TRBV14 and TRBJ2-7, with D possibly being TRBD1 (6 bases). Germline CDR1 SGHDN, CDR2 FVKESK. V lost 1 base and J 6 bases, leaving 13 bases between the germline ends. The CDR3 runs 14 residues. CDR3 nucleotide sequence: TGTGCCAGCAGCCAAGTAATCACAGGGAGCGAGCAGTACTTC. Protein sequence: CASSQVITGSEQYF.

The J gene is TRBJ1-3, the V gene TRBV5-1, with TRBD1 matching over 8 bases. V shed 4 bases and J 3 bases; nucleotides not matched to a gene: 6. The CDR3 is 15 residues long. Germline CDR1 reads SGHRS; CDR2 reads YFSETQ. The CDR3 DNA follows: TGCGCCAGCAGCATTGAGGGACAGGATGGAAACACCATATATTTT. Translated: CASSIEGQDGNTIYF.

This chain joins TRBV2 and TRBJ2-3; 8 nucleotides align to TRBD2. CDR1 and CDR2 (germline): SNHLY, FYNNEI. V was pared by 3 bases and J by 10 bases, with 6 bases of the junction left unmatched. There are 13 residues in the CDR3. The CDR3 region has the DNA TGTGCCAGCAGTGAGGCTAGCGGGTTGGCGCAGTATTTT. Its translation is CASSEASGLAQYF.

A remark on this clone: One base away lies a much larger clone, so this may be a sequencing read error. This rearrangement joins TRBV9 to TRBJ2-3; D not resolved. CDR3 size: 12 residues. Deletions cut 4 bases from V and 4 bases from J, with 7 bases between. Germline values: CDR1 SGDLS, CDR2 YYNGEE. CDR3 in amino acids: CASSSSADTQYF. The CDR3 DNA sequence: TGTGCCAGCAGCTCGAGCGCAGATACGCAGTATTTT. Supplemented by reference TRBV9 and TRBJ2-3, the full variable domain reads DSGVTQTPKHLITATGQRVTLRCSPRSGDLSVYWYQQSLDQGLQFLIQYYNGEERAKGNILERFSAQQFPDLHSELNLSSLELGDSALYFCASSSSADTQYFGPGTRLTVL.

The chain links TRBV9 to TRBJ2-1, with TRBD2 as a possible D gene (5 bases). Germline loops: CDR1 SGDLS, CDR2 YYNGEE. This CDR3 region has 15 residues. Between the trimmed V and J ends, which lost 0 bases and 7 bases, there was a span of 14 bases. CDR3 DNA: TGTGCCAGCAGCGTAGCCTTACTAGGAGCAAATGAGCAGTTCTTC. It encodes CASSVALLGANEQFF.

There are a few counts of this clone. The chain couples TRBV6-1 to TRBJ2-4; D is possibly TRBD1 (5 bases). CDR1 and CDR2 (germline): MNHNS, SASEGT. Deletions cut 3 bases from V and 4 bases from J, with 7 bases between. The CDR3 is 13 residues long. Here the CDR3 reads CASSDRQKNIQYF. The CDR3 DNA reads as TGTGCCAGCAGTGATCGACAGAAAAACATTCAGTACTTC.

The V and J genes are TRBV4-3 and TRBJ1-1, with TRBD1 matching 11 bases. This CDR3 region has 16 residues. J gave up 4 bases and V 0 bases, and 4 bases lay outside the gene matches. CDR1 is LGHNA, CDR2 YSLEER, per germline. CDR3 in amino acids: CASSQEGGQGGTEAFF. The CDR3 DNA is TGCGCCAGCAGCCAAGAAGGGGGACAGGGGGGCACTGAAGCTTTCTTT.

This chain joins TRBV24-1 and TRBJ1-2, with 8 bases fitting TRBD1. The trim removed 4 bases at V and 2 bases at J, leaving 2 bases unmatched. Germline V gene data show CDR1 as KGHDR and CDR2 as SFDVKD. CDR3 size: 14 residues. The CDR3 reads CATSDDRGNYGYTF. The CDR3 region has the DNA TGTGCCACCAGTGACGACAGGGGAAACTATGGCTACACCTTC.

V gene TRBV2 combines with J gene TRBJ1-6; a possible D gene is TRBD1 (5 bases). V gave up 3 bases and J gave up 6 bases, with 9 bases separating them. Germline CDR1 SNHLY, CDR2 FYNNEI. The CDR3 is 14 amino acids. The DNA of the CDR3 is TGTGCCAGCAGTGAGTCGACAGCTAATTCACCCCTCCACTTT. Its translation: CASSESTANSPLHF. Looking up the rest from reference TRBV2 and TRBJ1-6 gives the full variable domain: EPEVTQTPSHQVTQMGQEVILRCVPISNHLYFYWYRQILGQKVEFLVSFYNNEISEKSEIFDDQFSVERPDGSNFTLKIRSTKLEDSAMYFCASSESTANSPLHFGNGTRLTVT.

The V call is TRBV30, the J call TRBJ1-2; 7 nucleotides agree with TRBD1. Losses at the gene ends were 3 bases for V and 8 bases for J; bases not matched to a gene: 9. The germline gives CDR1 GTSNPN, CDR2 SVGIG (reference sequence). The CDR3 extends over 13 amino acids. In DNA form, the CDR3 reads TGTGCCTGGAGCGGAGGGGGCGCGGGAGGCTACACCTTC. The encoded protein is CAWSGGGAGGYTF.

This clone was picked up a small number of times. This chain uses TRBV5-1 with TRBJ1-1; 12 bases agree with TRBD1. This CDR3 has 15 residues. V dropped 4 bases and J dropped 5; count of bases not matched to a gene: 6. Looked up from germline, CDR1 is SGHRS and CDR2 is YFSETQ. Written as DNA, the CDR3 is TGCGCCAGCAGCCAGGGACAGGGGGCGAGGACTGAAGCTTTCTTT. Its protein is CASSQGQGARTEAFF. Combining the CDR3 with reference TRBV5-1 and TRBJ1-1 gives the whole variable domain KAGVTQTPRYLIKTRGQQVTLSCSPISGHRSVSWYQQTPGQGLQFLFEYFSETQRNKGNFPGRFSGRQFSNSRSEMNVSTLELGDSALYLCASSQGQGARTEAFFGQGTRLTVV.

The V gene is TRBV19, the J gene TRBJ2-7; a weak D match, TRBD2 (5 bases). The CDR3 spans 15 residues. V was trimmed by 5 bases and J by 3 bases, leaving 17 bases between them. Germline V gene sequence: CDR1 LNHDA, CDR2 SQIVND (reference sequence). CDR3 protein: CASSQGRAPYYEQYF. The CDR3 DNA sequence: TGTGCCAGTAGTCAAGGGCGGGCACCTTACTACGAGCAGTACTTC.

As regards this clone: The junction shows a germline mismatch at one end, possibly a read error. The rearrangement joins TRBV30 to TRBJ2-7, with 9 nucleotides matching TRBD1. CDR3 size: 12 residues. The germline CDR1 and CDR2 sequences are GTSNPN and SVGIG (reference sequence). CDR3 in amino acids: CAWSVSGTGLDF. In DNA, the CDR3 is TGTGCCTGGAGTGTATCTGGGACAGGGTTGGACTTC.

This clone was recorded only once. The gene calls are TRBV5-1 and TRBJ2-7, with 7 bases lining up with TRBD1. J was trimmed by 1 base and V by 4 bases; bases with no gene match: 5. The V gene's germline CDR1 is SGHRS and CDR2 YFSETQ. The CDR3 consists of 14 residues. The CDR3 DNA reads as TGCGCCAGCAGCCGGGACAGCCTTTCCTACGAGCAGTACTTC. This gives the protein CASSRDSLSYEQYF.